What follows are 5 T cell receptor beta chains derived from one specimen sequenced in a study of brain T cells in children with intractable seizures. Using immunoSEQ multiplex PCR, the repertoire was profiled, and TCRdb retains in-frame clones only, with some absent. The sample shows over 1,500 clones, almost 80% of them seen only once. Surgery cases with the highest brain T cell transcript signatures were chosen for sequencing. This sample comprised resected brain tissue, obtained at surgery. The receptors shown here come from a girl aged 2 to 9 with tuberous sclerosis and intractable seizures.

V and J are TRBV11-2 and TRBJ2-3, with 12 bases fitting TRBD2. The CDR3 sequence is 19 residues long. V shed 4 bases and J 4 bases; nucleotides not matched to a gene: 15. Per the germline V gene, CDR1 is SGHAT and CDR2 is FQNNGV. The CDR3 DNA reads TGTGCCAGCAGCTCTGCCCTCTCGACTAGCGGGGGAGCTTCAGATACGCAGTATTTT. As protein: CASSSALSTSGGASDTQYF. Complete variable domain (other parts from reference TRBV11-2 and TRBJ2-3): EAGVAQSPRYKIIEKRQSVAFWCNPISGHATLYWYQQILGQGPKLLIQFQNNGVVDDSQLPKDRFSAERLKGVDSTLKIQPAKLEDSAVYLCASSSALSTSGGASDTQYFGPGTRLTVL.

This clone was counted between two and nine times. The chain couples TRBV13 to TRBJ1-3; D gene uncertain. The CDR3 is 12 amino acids. V lost 5 bases and J 4 bases, leaving 6 bases between the germline ends. CDR1 and CDR2 from the germline V gene are PRHDT and FYEKMQ (reference sequence). The CDR3 spells CASSRLGNTIYF. The DNA of the CDR3 is TGTGCCAGCAGCCGCCTAGGAAACACCATATATTTT.

This clone was seen only once. The chain couples TRBV7-8 to TRBJ2-5, with 8 bases that match TRBD2. Unmatched junction bases numbered 4, after V lost 4 bases and J lost 3 bases. CDR1 and CDR2 from the germline V gene are SGHVS and FQNEAQ. The CDR3 consists of 14 residues. The CDR3 DNA is TGTGCCAGCAGCTCAAGCGGGGGAGAAGAGACCCAGTACTTC. Translated: CASSSSGGEETQYF.

The chain combines TRBV6-5 with TRBJ1-4; no clear D. Per the germline V gene, CDR1 is MNHEY and CDR2 is SVGAGI. CDR3 length: 14 amino acids. Trimming cost V 1 base and J 4 bases, with 7 bases left between them. CDR3: CASSYLRLNEKLFF. The CDR3 DNA reads as TGTGCCAGCAGTTACTTGAGGCTTAATGAAAAACTGTTTTTT.

The chain couples TRBV5-1 to TRBJ2-5; 8 bases agree with TRBD2. The CDR3 contains 15 residues. CDR1 is SGHRS and CDR2 is YFSETQ in the germline V gene. Trimming took 2 bases from V and 5 from J; bases not matched to a gene: 8. CDR3 bases: TGCGCCAGCAGCTTCGTCGCGGGGGGCTATGAGACCCAGTACTTC. Residues: CASSFVAGGYETQYF.